This entry lists 11 T cell receptor beta chains sequenced from one sample in a study of shared clonotypes between healthy human individuals. CD8 cells classed as naive were CD45RO-negative and positively selected for CCR7, excluding terminally differentiated effector memory CD45RA+ cells. Sequenced by immunoSEQ multiplex PCR; TCRdb stores in-frame clones only, minus some. The repertoire holds approximately 2,200,000 clones, with around 93% as singletons. The sample was naive CD8+ T cells from PBMCs. Receptors originate from a young man in good health. Some clones in this sample may be carry-over from other donors' samples.

The chain recombines TRBV27 with TRBJ2-1; no definite D call. In germline, CDR1 is MNHEY, CDR2 SMNVEV (reference sequence). V lost 4 bases and J lost 10, with 8 bases in between. CDR3 length: 11 amino acids. Here the CDR3 reads CASSSELEQFF. CDR3 DNA: TGTGCCAGCAGTTCCGAGTTGGAGCAGTTCTTC.

The rearrangement uses TRBV5-1 and TRBJ2-1, with TRBD2 matching over 8 bases. The CDR3 loop spans 13 amino acids. Germline assignment: CDR1 SGHRS and CDR2 YFSETQ. V dropped 3 bases and J dropped 8; count of bases not matched to a gene: 4. The CDR3 bases are TGCGCCAGCAGCTGGAGCGGGAGTCATGAGCAGTTCTTC. It translates to CASSWSGSHEQFF.

This chain uses TRBV28 with TRBJ2-7, with no clear D. The CDR3 runs 14 residues. V lost 3 bases, J lost 6 bases, and 15 bases lay in between. Germline V gene sequence: CDR1 MDHEN, CDR2 SYDVKM. CDR3 in DNA: TGTGCCAGCAGTTTTCTGAGTGCTAGTATCGAGCAGTACTTC. It encodes CASSFLSASIEQYF.

A remark on this clone: The junction departs from the called germline gene at one end, perhaps through a read error. The chain joins TRBV13 to TRBJ2-7; D remains unclear. The germline V gene encodes CDR1 PRHDT and CDR2 FYEKMQ (reference sequence). The CDR3 is 12 residues long. In nucleotides, the CDR3 is TGTGCCAGCAGCGTCACCGGATCGGACCCCACCTTC. Amino acids: CASSVTGSDPTF.

This chain uses TRBV7-6 with TRBJ2-7, with 9 bases aligning to TRBD1. The CDR3 is 15 residues long. Germline trimming cut 5 bases from V and 0 bases from J; bases unmatched to any gene: 5. CDR1 and CDR2 (germline): SGHVS, FNYEAQ. CDR3 amino acids: CASSPLQGASYEQYF. The CDR3 bases are TGTGCCAGCAGCCCCCTACAGGGGGCCTCCTACGAGCAGTACTTC.

As DNA, the CDR3 is TGCGCCAGCAGCCAAGAGCCAGGGGGACCGAGCTACGAGCAGTACTTC. Protein sequence: CASSQEPGGPSYEQYF. This sequence joins TRBV4-3 and TRBJ2-7, with 7 nucleotides matching TRBD1. CDR1 LGHNA and CDR2 YSLEER come from the germline V gene. The CDR3 sequence is 16 residues long. V shed 0 bases and J 3 bases; nucleotides not matched to a gene: 8.

The rearrangement links TRBV13 to TRBJ2-1; perhaps TRBD2 as D (5 bases). Trimming took 3 bases from V and 4 from J, leaving 16 bases between them. From germline, CDR1 is PRHDT and CDR2 FYEKMQ (reference sequence). This CDR3 has 16 amino acids. The DNA for the CDR3 is TGTGCCAGCAGCTTCGTTGCTGGAGAGGGTTACAATGAGCAGTTCTTC. This sequence encodes CASSFVAGEGYNEQFF. Together with reference TRBV13 and TRBJ2-1, the CDR3 gives the full variable domain: AAGVIQSPRHLIKEKRETATLKCYPIPRHDTVYWYQQGPGQDPQFLISFYEKMQSDKGSIPDRFSAQQFSDYHSELNMSSLELGDSALYFCASSFVAGEGYNEQFFGPGTRLTVL.

This chain joins TRBV11-1 and TRBJ2-7; 8 bases are shared with TRBD2. The CDR3 sequence is 19 residues long. CDR1 and CDR2 (germline): SGHAT, FQDESV (reference sequence). With 2 bases clipped from V and 2 bases from J, the junction kept 17 bases outside the gene matches. DNA for the CDR3: TGTGCCAGCAGCTTACTGGGGTTTTCCGGGACTAGTCTCGCCTACGAGCAGTACTTC. This gives the protein CASSLLGFSGTSLAYEQYF.

This chain joins TRBV7-2 and TRBJ2-7; the match to TRBD1 covers 11 bases. CDR3 length: 16 residues. Germline values: CDR1 SGHTA, CDR2 FQGNSA. Germline trimming cut 5 bases from V and 5 bases from J; bases unmatched to any gene: 11. The CDR3 sequence is CASSPYRTGGRDEQYF. CDR3 bases: TGTGCCAGCAGCCCATACCGGACAGGGGGCCGCGACGAGCAGTACTTC.

The chain carries TRBV2 and TRBJ1-1, with D unresolved. Germline V lookup: CDR1 SNHLY, CDR2 FYNNEI. V lost 11 bases and J lost 4, with 14 bases in between. This CDR3 contains 12 residues. The chain's CDR3 is CAPPLRSTEAFF. CDR3 coding DNA: TGTGCCCCCCCGCTTCGATCCACTGAAGCTTTCTTT. Filled out from reference TRBV2 and TRBJ1-1, the complete variable domain reads EPEVTQTPSHQVTQMGQEVILRCVPISNHLYFYWYRQILGQKVEFLVSFYNNEISEKSEIFDDQFSVERPDGSNFTLKIRSTKLEDSAMYFCAPPLRSTEAFFGQGTRLTVV.

The CDR3 reads CASSLVGPLSYEQYF. CDR3 nucleotide sequence: TGTGCCAGCAGCTTGGTAGGGCCACTCTCCTACGAGCAGTACTTC. V is TRBV5-5 and J is TRBJ2-7; D call uncertain. V lost 0 bases and J lost 0, with 10 bases in between. The CDR3 covers 15 residues. In germline, CDR1 is SGHKS, CDR2 YYEKEE (reference sequence).